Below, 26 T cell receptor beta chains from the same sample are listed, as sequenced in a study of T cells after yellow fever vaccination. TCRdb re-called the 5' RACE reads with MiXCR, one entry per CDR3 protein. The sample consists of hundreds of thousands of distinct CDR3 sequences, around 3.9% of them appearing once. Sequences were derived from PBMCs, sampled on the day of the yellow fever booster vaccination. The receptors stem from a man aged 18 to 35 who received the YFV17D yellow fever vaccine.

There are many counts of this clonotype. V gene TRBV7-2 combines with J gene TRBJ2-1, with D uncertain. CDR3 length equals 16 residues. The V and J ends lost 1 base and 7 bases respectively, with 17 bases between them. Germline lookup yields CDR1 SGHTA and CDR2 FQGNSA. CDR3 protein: CASSLVPGSGKNEQFF. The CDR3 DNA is TGTGCCAGCAGCTTAGTTCCCGGATCCGGCAAGAATGAGCAGTTCTTC.

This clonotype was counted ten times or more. The CDR3 nucleotides read TGCAGTGCTAGACCACCGGACAGGGACTACGAGCAGTACGTC. This gives the protein CSARPPDRDYEQYV. V gene TRBV20-1 combines with J gene TRBJ2-7; 8 positions agree with TRBD1. The trim removed 2 bases at V and 3 bases at J, leaving 6 bases unmatched. The CDR3 is 14 residues long. Germline values: CDR1 DFQATT, CDR2 SNEGSKA (reference sequence).

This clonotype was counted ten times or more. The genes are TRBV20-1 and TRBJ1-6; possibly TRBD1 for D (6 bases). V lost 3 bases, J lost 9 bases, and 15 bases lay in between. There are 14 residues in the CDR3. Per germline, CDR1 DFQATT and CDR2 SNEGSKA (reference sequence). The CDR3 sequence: CSASPGGGGSPLHF. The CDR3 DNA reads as TGCAGTGCTAGTCCCGGGGGCGGCGGTTCACCCCTCCACTTT.

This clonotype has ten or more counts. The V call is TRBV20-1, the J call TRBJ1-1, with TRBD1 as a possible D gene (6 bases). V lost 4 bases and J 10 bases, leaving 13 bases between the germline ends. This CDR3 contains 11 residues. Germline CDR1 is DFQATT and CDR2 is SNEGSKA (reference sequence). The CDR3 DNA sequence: TGCAGTGCTAAAACAGGGTTCGGAGCTTTCTTT. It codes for CSAKTGFGAFF.

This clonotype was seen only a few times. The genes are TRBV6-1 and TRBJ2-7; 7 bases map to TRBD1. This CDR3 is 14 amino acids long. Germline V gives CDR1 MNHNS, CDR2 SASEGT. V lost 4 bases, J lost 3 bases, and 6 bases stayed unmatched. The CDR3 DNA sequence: TGTGCCAGCAGTGTACCGGGACAGAACTACGAGCAGTACTTC. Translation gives CASSVPGQNYEQYF.

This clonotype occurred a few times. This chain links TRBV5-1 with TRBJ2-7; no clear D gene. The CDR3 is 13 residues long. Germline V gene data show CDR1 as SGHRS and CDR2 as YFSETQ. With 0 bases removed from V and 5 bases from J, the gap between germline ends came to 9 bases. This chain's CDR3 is CASSLVLTNEQYF. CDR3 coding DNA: TGCGCCAGCAGCTTGGTCCTGACGAACGAGCAGTACTTC.

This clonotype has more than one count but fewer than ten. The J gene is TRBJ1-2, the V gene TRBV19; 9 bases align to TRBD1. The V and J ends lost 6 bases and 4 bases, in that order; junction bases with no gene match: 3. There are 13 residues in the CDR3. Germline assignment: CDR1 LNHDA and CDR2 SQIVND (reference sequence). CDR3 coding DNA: TGTGCCAGTAGCGGGGACAGGGTCTATGGCTACACCTTC. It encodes CASSGDRVYGYTF.

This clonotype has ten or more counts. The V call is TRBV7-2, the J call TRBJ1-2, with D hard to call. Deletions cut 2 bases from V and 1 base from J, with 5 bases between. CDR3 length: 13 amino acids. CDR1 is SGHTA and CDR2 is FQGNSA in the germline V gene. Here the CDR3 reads CASSLTLNYGYTF. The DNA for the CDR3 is TGTGCCAGCAGCTTAACGCTTAACTATGGCTACACCTTC. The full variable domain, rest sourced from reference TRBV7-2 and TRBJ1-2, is GAGVSQSPSNKVTEKGKDVELRCDPISGHTALYWYRQSLGQGLEFLIYFQGNSAPDKSGLPSDRFSAERTGGSVSTLTIQRTQQEDSAVYLCASSLTLNYGYTFGSGTRLTVV.

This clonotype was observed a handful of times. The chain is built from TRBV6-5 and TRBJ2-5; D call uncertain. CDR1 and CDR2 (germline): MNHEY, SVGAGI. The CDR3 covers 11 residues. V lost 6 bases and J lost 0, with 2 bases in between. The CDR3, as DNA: TGTGCCAGCAGGCACCAAGAGACCCAGTACTTC. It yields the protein CASRHQETQYF.

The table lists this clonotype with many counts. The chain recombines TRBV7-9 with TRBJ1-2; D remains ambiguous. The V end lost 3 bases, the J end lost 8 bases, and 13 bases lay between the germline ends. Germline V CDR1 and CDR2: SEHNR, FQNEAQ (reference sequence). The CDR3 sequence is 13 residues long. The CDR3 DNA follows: TGTGCCAGCAGCTTTCTTACAGAAATAGGCTACACCTTC. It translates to CASSFLTEIGYTF. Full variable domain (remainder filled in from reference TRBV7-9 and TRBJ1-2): DTGVSQNPRHKITKRGQNVTFRCDPISEHNRLYWYRQTLGQGPEFLTYFQNEAQLEKSRLLSDRFSAERPKGSFSTLEIQRTEQGDSAMYLCASSFLTEIGYTFGSGTRLTVV.

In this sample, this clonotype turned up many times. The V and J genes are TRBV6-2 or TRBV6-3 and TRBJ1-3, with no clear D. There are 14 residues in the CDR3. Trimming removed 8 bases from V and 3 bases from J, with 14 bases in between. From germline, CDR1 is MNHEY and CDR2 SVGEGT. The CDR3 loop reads CASYQAAGGNTIYF. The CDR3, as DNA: TGTGCCAGCTACCAGGCGGCGGGTGGAAACACCATATATTTT.

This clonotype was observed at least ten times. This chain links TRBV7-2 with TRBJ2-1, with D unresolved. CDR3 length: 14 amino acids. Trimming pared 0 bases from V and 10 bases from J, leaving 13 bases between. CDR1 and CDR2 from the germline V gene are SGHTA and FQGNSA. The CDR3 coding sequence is TGTGCCAGCAGCTTAGCTTGGGCCCTAGGGGAGCAGTTCTTC. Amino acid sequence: CASSLAWALGEQFF.

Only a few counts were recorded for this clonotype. DNA of the CDR3: TGTGCCAGCAGCGTAGACGGCGACTATGGCTACACCTTC. Translation gives CASSVDGDYGYTF. This chain uses TRBV9 with TRBJ1-2; D gene unclear. Trimming removed 0 bases from V and 3 bases from J, with 6 bases in between. CDR3 length equals 13 residues. Germline V lookup: CDR1 SGDLS, CDR2 YYNGEE.

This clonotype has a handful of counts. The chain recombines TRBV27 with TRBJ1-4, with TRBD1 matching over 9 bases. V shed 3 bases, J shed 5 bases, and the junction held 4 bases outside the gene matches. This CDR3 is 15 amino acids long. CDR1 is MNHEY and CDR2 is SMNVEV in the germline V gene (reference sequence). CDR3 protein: CASSLTGGVNEKLFF. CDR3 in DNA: TGTGCCAGCAGTTTGACAGGGGGGGTAAATGAAAAACTGTTTTTT.

The CDR3 region is CASSPVPGQGRAGELFF. The DNA for the CDR3 is TGTGCCAGCAGCCCTGTCCCGGGACAGGGGAGGGCCGGGGAGCTGTTTTTT. The V gene is TRBV6-2 or TRBV6-3, the J gene TRBJ2-2; 10 bases fit TRBD1. This CDR3 has 17 residues. Germline CDR1 is MNHEY and CDR2 is SVGEGT. J lost 6 bases, V lost 6 bases, and 13 bases had no gene match.

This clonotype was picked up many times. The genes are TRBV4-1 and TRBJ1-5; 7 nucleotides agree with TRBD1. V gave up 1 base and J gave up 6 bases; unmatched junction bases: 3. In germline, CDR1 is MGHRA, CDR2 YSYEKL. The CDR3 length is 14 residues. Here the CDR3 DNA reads TGCGCCAGCAGCCAAGGGACAGGAGGTCAGCCCCAGCATTTT. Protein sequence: CASSQGTGGQPQHF.

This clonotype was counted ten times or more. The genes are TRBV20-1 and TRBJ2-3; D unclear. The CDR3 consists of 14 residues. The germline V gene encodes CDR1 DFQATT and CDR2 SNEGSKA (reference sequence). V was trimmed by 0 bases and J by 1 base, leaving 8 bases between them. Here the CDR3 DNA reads TGCAGTGCTAGAGAGTCGTTCGGCACAGATACGCAGTATTTT. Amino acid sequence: CSARESFGTDTQYF.

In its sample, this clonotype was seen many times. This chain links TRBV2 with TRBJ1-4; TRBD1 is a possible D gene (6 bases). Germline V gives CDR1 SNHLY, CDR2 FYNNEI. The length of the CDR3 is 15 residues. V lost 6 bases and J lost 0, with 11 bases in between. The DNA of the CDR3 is TGTGCCAGCAGCCGGACAGCTGCAACTAATGAAAAACTGTTTTTT. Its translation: CASSRTAATNEKLFF.

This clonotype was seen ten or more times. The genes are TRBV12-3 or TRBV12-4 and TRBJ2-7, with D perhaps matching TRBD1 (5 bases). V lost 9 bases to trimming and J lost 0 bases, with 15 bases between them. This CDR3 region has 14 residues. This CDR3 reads CASGAQAISYEQYF. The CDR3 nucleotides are TGTGCCAGTGGGGCGCAGGCGATCTCCTACGAGCAGTACTTC.

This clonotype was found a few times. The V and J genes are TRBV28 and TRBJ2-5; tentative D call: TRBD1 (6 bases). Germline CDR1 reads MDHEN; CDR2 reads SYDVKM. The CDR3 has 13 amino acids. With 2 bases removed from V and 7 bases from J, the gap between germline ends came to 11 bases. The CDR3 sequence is CASSLGGGGTQYF. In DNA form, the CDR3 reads TGTGCCAGCAGTTTAGGGGGCGGAGGGACCCAGTACTTC.

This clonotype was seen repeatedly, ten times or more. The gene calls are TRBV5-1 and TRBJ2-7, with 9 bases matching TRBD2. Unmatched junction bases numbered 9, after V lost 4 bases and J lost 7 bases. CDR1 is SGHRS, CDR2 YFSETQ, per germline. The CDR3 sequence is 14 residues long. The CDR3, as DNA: TGCGCCAGCAGCCCTTCGGGACTAGCTTGGGAGCAGTACTTC. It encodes CASSPSGLAWEQYF.

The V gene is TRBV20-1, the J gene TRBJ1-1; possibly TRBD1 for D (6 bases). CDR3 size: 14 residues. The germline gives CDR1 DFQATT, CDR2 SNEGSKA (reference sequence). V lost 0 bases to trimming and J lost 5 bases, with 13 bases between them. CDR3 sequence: CSARDPTGRTEAFF. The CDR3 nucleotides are TGCAGTGCTAGAGACCCGACAGGAAGGACTGAAGCTTTCTTT.

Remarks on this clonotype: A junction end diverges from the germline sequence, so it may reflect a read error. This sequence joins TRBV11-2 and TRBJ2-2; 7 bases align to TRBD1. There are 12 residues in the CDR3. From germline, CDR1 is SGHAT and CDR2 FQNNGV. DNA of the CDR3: TGTGCCAGCAGCTTATATGCAGGGGGGCTGTTTTTT. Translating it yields CASSLYAGGLFF. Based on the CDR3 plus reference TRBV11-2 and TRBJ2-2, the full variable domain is EAGVAQSPRYKIIEKRQSVAFWCNPISGHATLYWYQQILGQGPKLLIQFQNNGVVDDSQLPKDRFSAERLKGVDSTLKIQPAKLEDSAVYLCASSLYAGGLFFGEGSRLTVL.

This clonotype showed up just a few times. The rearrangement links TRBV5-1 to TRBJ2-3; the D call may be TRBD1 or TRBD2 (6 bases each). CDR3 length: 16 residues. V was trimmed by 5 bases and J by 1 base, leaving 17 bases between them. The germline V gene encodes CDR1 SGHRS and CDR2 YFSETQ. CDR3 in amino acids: CASRKPGGIGTDTQYF. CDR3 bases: TGCGCCAGCAGAAAACCCGGGGGCATAGGCACAGATACGCAGTATTTT.

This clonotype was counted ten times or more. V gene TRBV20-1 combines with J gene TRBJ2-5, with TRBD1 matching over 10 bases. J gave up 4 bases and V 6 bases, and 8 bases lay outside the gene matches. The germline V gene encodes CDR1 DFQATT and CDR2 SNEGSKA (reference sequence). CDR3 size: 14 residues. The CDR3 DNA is TGCAGTGCCGACAGGGGGCGCGTGTCAGAGACCCAGTACTTC. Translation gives CSADRGRVSETQYF.

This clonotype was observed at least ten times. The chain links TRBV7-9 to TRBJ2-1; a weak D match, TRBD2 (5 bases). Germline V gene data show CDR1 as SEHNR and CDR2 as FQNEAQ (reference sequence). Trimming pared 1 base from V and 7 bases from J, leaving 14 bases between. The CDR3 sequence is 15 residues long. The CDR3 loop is CASSLGHPGRNEQFF. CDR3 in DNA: TGTGCCAGCAGCTTAGGCCACCCTGGGAGAAATGAGCAGTTCTTC.